A single sample gave rise to the 27 T cell receptor beta chains below, sequenced in a study of cytomegalovirus exposure and HLA in healthy donors. Vbeta (60) and Jbeta (13) primers were used in the PCR. Generated by immunoSEQ multiplex PCR, the TCRdb table keeps only in-frame clones and is missing some. The sample has more than 110,000 clones, approximately 80% seen once. The sample consisted of PBMCs. Receptor source: a man aged 45-65 years in good health and CMV-seronegative.

This clone was counted between two and nine times. This sample includes further DNA sequences coding for the same CDR3. This chain uses TRBV5-6 with TRBJ1-5, with D possibly being TRBD1 (6 bases). The ends were cut back, 2 bases at V and 3 bases at J, with 9 bases in the middle. Germline CDR1 SGHDT, CDR2 YYEEEE. The CDR3 is 14 amino acids. The CDR3 spells CASSFQGFNQPQHF. CDR3 nucleotide sequence: TGTGCCAGCAGCTTCCAGGGGTTCAATCAGCCCCAGCATTTT.

The CDR3 sequence is CASSEIRGLYNEQFF. The DNA for the CDR3 is TGTGCCAGCAGTGAAATCAGGGGGCTCTACAATGAGCAGTTCTTC. The rearrangement uses TRBV6-1 and TRBJ2-1; 8 bases line up with TRBD1. CDR3 length equals 15 residues. Per germline, CDR1 MNHNS and CDR2 SASEGT. The V gene end was trimmed by 2 bases and the J gene end by 3 bases; junction bases not matched to a gene: 3.

CDR3 nucleotides: TGTGCCAGCAGCCTTAGGGACACGGGGACCGGGGAGCTGTTTTTT. Amino acids: CASSLRDTGTGELFF. V is TRBV11-3 and J is TRBJ2-2; maybe TRBD1 (6 bases). From germline, CDR1 is SGHNT and CDR2 YENEEA. This CDR3 region has 15 residues. Between the trimmed V and J ends, which lost 5 bases and 5 bases, there was a span of 15 bases.

The rearrangement links TRBV18 to TRBJ1-5; 9 positions agree with TRBD1. This CDR3 has 15 amino acids. The V gene's germline CDR1 is KGHSH and CDR2 LQKENI. V shed 8 bases and J 4 bases; nucleotides not matched to a gene: 9. In DNA, the CDR3 is TGTGCCAGCCAGAAGGACAGGGGTCTGAATCAGCCCCAGCATTTT. It yields the protein CASQKDRGLNQPQHF. Based on the CDR3 plus reference TRBV18 and TRBJ1-5, the full variable domain is NAGVMQNPRHLVRRRGQEARLRCSPMKGHSHVYWYRQLPEEGLKFMVYLQKENIIDESGMPKERFSAEFPKEGPSILRIQQVVRGDSAAYFCASQKDRGLNQPQHFGDGTRLSIL.

The chain carries TRBV27 and TRBJ2-1, with D tentatively TRBD1 (6 bases). CDR3 size: 15 residues. Germline loops: CDR1 MNHEY, CDR2 SMNVEV (reference sequence). V lost 6 bases to trimming and J lost 0 bases, with 12 bases between them. CDR3 residues: CASSPDRTSYNEQFF. DNA of the CDR3: TGTGCCAGCAGCCCCGACAGGACCTCCTACAATGAGCAGTTCTTC.

J is TRBJ1-5 and V is TRBV5-4; D is perhaps TRBD1 (5 bases). V lost 4 bases, J lost 3 bases, and 11 bases lay in between. In germline, CDR1 is SGHNT, CDR2 YYREEE (reference sequence). CDR3 length: 14 residues. CDR3 nucleotides: TGTGCCAGCAGCGCCCAGGGATACAATCAGCCCCAGCATTTT. Translation gives CASSAQGYNQPQHF.

The rearrangement joins TRBV12-1 to TRBJ1-5; the table gives TRBD1 as D, unverified against the DNA. TRBV12-1 is a pseudogene segment. This CDR3 has 15 amino acids. In DNA, the CDR3 is TGTGCCAGCAGCTGTGGCGCCAGGGAATATCAGCCCCAGCATTTT. Protein product: CASSCGAREYQPQHF.

The rearrangement links TRBV5-1 to TRBJ1-5; D unresolved. The CDR3 extends over 15 amino acids. V was trimmed by 4 bases and J by 4 bases, leaving 15 bases between them. Germline V gene lookup returns CDR1 SGHRS and CDR2 YFSETQ. The CDR3 is CASSPDNPINQPQHF. The CDR3 coding sequence is TGCGCCAGCAGCCCTGACAACCCAATTAATCAGCCCCAGCATTTT.

The chain is built from TRBV12-5 and TRBJ2-2; 9 positions agree with TRBD1. The CDR3 covers 16 residues. Germline assignment: CDR1 LGHNT and CDR2 FRNRAP. Trimming took 5 bases from V and 4 from J; bases not matched to a gene: 8. The CDR3: CASGLGQGRGTGELFF. The CDR3 bases are TGTGCTAGTGGTCTCGGACAGGGGCGTGGCACCGGGGAGCTGTTTTTT.

The J gene is TRBJ1-3, the V gene TRBV28; D not resolved. V gave up 2 bases and J gave up 1 base, with 12 bases separating them. The CDR3 totals 16 residues. CDR1 MDHEN and CDR2 SYDVKM come from the germline V gene. Here the CDR3 reads CASSLAGKGSGNTIYF. The CDR3 DNA reads TGTGCCAGCAGTTTAGCGGGGAAGGGTTCTGGAAACACCATATATTTT.

V and J are TRBV11-3 and TRBJ2-3, with 8 bases fitting TRBD2. The J segment lost 1 base and the V segment lost 3 bases, leaving 9 bases of the junction unmatched. CDR3 length: 17 amino acids. Germline loops: CDR1 SGHNT, CDR2 YENEEA. CDR3: CASSFMPRGVGTDTQYF. For the CDR3, the DNA is TGTGCCAGCAGCTTCATGCCGCGGGGGGTTGGCACAGATACGCAGTATTTT.

The chain links TRBV6-1 to TRBJ2-7; TRBD1 might be the D (6 bases). This CDR3 has 14 amino acids. V lost 4 bases, J lost 1 base, and 11 bases lay in between. From germline, CDR1 is MNHNS and CDR2 SASEGT. The CDR3 is CASSGTVLSYEQYF. The CDR3, as DNA: TGTGCCAGCAGTGGGACAGTGTTATCCTACGAGCAGTACTTC.

The chain is built from TRBV6-1 and TRBJ2-5; tentative D call: TRBD1 (7 bases). Germline V gene sequence: CDR1 MNHNS, CDR2 SASEGT. The CDR3 consists of 15 residues. V was cut by 7 bases and J by 1 base, with 16 bases left in between. CDR3 in DNA: TGTGCCAGCAACGGCGGCCAGGGGGGCCAAGAGACCCAGTACTTC. Protein: CASNGGQGGQETQYF.

The J gene is TRBJ1-1, the V gene TRBV4-2; 10 bases map to TRBD1. CDR1 and CDR2 (germline): LGHNA, YNFKEQ. Trimming removed 3 bases from V and 1 base from J; junction bases left unmatched: 2. The CDR3 loop spans 15 amino acids. CDR3 region: CASSQGQGPNTEAFF. The CDR3 bases are TGTGCCAGCAGCCAGGGACAGGGGCCGAACACTGAAGCTTTCTTT.

The J gene is TRBJ2-7, the V gene TRBV2; 10 nucleotides line up with TRBD2. V lost 7 bases, J lost 0 bases, and 6 bases stayed unmatched. The CDR3 loop spans 15 amino acids. Germline CDR1 SNHLY, CDR2 FYNNEI. CDR3 sequence (DNA): TGTGCCAGCAATCTCGGACTAGCGGCCTCCTACGAGCAGTACTTC. Protein sequence: CASNLGLAASYEQYF. The full variable domain, in which reference TRBV2 and TRBJ2-7 provide the parts outside the CDR3, is EPEVTQTPSHQVTQMGQEVILRCVPISNHLYFYWYRQILGQKVEFLVSFYNNEISEKSEIFDDQFSVERPDGSNFTLKIRSTKLEDSAMYFCASNLGLAASYEQYFGPGTRLTVT.

The chain combines TRBV7-3 with TRBJ2-2; 11 nucleotides match TRBD2. This CDR3 has 15 amino acids. In germline, CDR1 is SGHTA, CDR2 FQGTGA. V lost 6 bases to trimming and J lost 2 bases; unmatched junction nucleotides: 2. The DNA for the CDR3 is TGTGCCAGCAGAGGGACTAGCGGAAACACCGGGGAGCTGTTTTTT. This translates into CASRGTSGNTGELFF.

The chain joins TRBV7-9 to TRBJ2-1, with unresolved D. Germline CDR1 SEHNR, CDR2 FQNEAQ (reference sequence). V shed 2 bases and J shed 9 bases, with 8 bases lying between them. This CDR3 is 12 amino acids long. The CDR3 reads CASSLWAGEQFF. The DNA of the CDR3 is TGTGCCAGCAGCTTATGGGCTGGTGAGCAGTTCTTC.

This clone has only one observation. This chain uses TRBV2 with TRBJ2-7, with TRBD2 matching 8 bases. Germline CDR1 and CDR2: SNHLY and FYNNEI. The J segment lost 6 bases and the V segment lost 0 bases, leaving 10 bases of the junction unmatched. CDR3 length: 16 residues. CDR3: CASSEARSGSLSEQYF. CDR3 nucleotide sequence: TGTGCCAGCAGTGAAGCGAGGAGCGGGAGTCTTTCCGAGCAGTACTTC.

This chain connects TRBV6-5 to TRBJ2-5; TRBD1 matches 7 bases. This CDR3 spans 15 amino acids. The V gene end was trimmed by 3 bases and the J gene end by 3 bases; junction bases not matched to a gene: 7. CDR1 MNHEY and CDR2 SVGAGI come from the germline V gene. CDR3 coding DNA: TGTGCCAGCAGTTATTCCGGGACAGAGAAAGAGACCCAGTACTTC. This translates into CASSYSGTEKETQYF.

V and J are TRBV27 and TRBJ1-1, with TRBD1 matching over 8 bases. Germline values: CDR1 MNHEY, CDR2 SMNVEV (reference sequence). The CDR3 runs to 18 residues. J was trimmed by 0 bases and V by 4 bases; bases with no gene match: 13. Here the CDR3 DNA reads TGTGCCAGCAGTTCGGACAGGGCTGGAGGGATCATGAACACTGAAGCTTTCTTT. This codes for CASSSDRAGGIMNTEAFF.

J is TRBJ2-1 and V is TRBV5-1, with no clear D. This CDR3 spans 15 amino acids. Germline V CDR1 and CDR2: SGHRS, YFSETQ. V lost 5 bases to trimming and J lost 0 bases, with 12 bases between them. The CDR3, as DNA: TGCGCCAGCAGTATCACAGTTAGCTCCTACAATGAGCAGTTCTTC. Residues: CASSITVSSYNEQFF.

V is TRBV4-1 and J is TRBJ1-2; TRBD1 matches 9 bases. The CDR3 consists of 15 residues. Germline loops: CDR1 MGHRA, CDR2 YSYEKL. J gave up 3 bases and V 0 bases, and 2 bases lay outside the gene matches. CDR3 sequence: CASSQDRQGDYGYTF. The DNA of the CDR3 is TGCGCCAGCAGCCAAGATCGACAGGGGGACTATGGCTACACCTTC.

As to this clone: At one of its ends the junction is not consistent with the germline gene, which may arise from a read error. The chain is built from TRBV28 and TRBJ1-5, with no clear D. Per germline, CDR1 MDHEN and CDR2 SYDVKM. The CDR3 loop spans 14 amino acids. CDR3 coding DNA: TGTGCCAGTGTGGGAGGGCGTAGCAATCAGCCCCGGCATTTT. It is translated as CASVGGRSNQPRHF.

The chain combines TRBV7-8 with TRBJ1-2; 9 positions agree with TRBD1. This CDR3 is built from 14 residues. Germline CDR1 reads SGHVS; CDR2 reads FQNEAQ. J lost 4 bases, V lost 5 bases, and 5 bases had no gene match. The CDR3 loop is CASSPGTGLYGYTF. The DNA for the CDR3 is TGTGCCAGCAGCCCGGGGACAGGGCTCTATGGCTACACCTTC.

The rearrangement joins TRBV4-2 to TRBJ1-2, with no clear D. Germline assignment: CDR1 LGHNA and CDR2 YNFKEQ. The germline V and J ends were trimmed by 1 base and 10 bases, with 7 bases remaining between them. The length of the CDR3 is 11 residues. CDR3 bases: TGTGCCAGCAGCCAAGGGACTGCCTACACCTTC. It yields the protein CASSQGTAYTF.

A few counts support this clone. This rearrangement joins TRBV28 to TRBJ1-2; weak D call: TRBD1 (6 bases). V was shortened by 8 bases and J by 5 bases, with 15 bases between the two germline ends. The CDR3 spans 13 residues. Germline CDR1 is MDHEN and CDR2 is SYDVKM. The CDR3 DNA is TGTGCCAGCTGGGGGGGGCTTGGTTATGGCTACACCTTC. Residues: CASWGGLGYGYTF.

The CDR3 region is CASSTGGSTDTQYF. CDR3 DNA sequence: TGTGCCAGCAGTACAGGGGGAAGCACAGATACGCAGTATTTT. The V call is TRBV6-4, the J call TRBJ2-3; 8 positions agree with TRBD1. The CDR3 runs to 14 residues. Trimming at V came to 5 bases and at J to 0 bases, leaving 1 base not matched to a gene. The germline V gene encodes CDR1 MRHNA and CDR2 SNTAGT.